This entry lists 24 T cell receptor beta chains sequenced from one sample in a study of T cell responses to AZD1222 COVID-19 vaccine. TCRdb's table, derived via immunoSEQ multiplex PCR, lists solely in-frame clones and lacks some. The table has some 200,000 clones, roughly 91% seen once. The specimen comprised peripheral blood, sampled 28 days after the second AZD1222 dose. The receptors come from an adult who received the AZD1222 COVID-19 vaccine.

CDR3 amino acids: CASGYGGEQYF. CDR3 DNA sequence: TGTGCCAGTGGATACGGAGGCGAGCAGTACTTC. The J gene is TRBJ2-7, the V gene TRBV19, with a weak D call TRBD2 (5 bases). This CDR3 has 11 residues. The germline V gene has CDR1 LNHDA and CDR2 SQIVND (reference sequence). V lost 8 bases and J lost 6, with 11 bases in between.

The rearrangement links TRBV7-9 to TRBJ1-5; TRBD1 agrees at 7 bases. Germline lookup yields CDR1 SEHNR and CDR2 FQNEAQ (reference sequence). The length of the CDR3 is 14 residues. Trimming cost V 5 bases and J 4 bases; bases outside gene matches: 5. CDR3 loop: CASSRGDRNQPQHF. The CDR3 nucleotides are TGTGCCAGCAGCCGAGGGGACAGAAATCAGCCCCAGCATTTT.

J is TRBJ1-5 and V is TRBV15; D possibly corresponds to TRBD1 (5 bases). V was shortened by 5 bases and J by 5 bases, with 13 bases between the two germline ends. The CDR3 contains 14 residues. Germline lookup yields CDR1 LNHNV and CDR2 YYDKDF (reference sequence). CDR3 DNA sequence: TGTGCCACCAGCGGTGTGAGGGGAGATCAGCCCCAGCATTTT. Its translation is CATSGVRGDQPQHF.

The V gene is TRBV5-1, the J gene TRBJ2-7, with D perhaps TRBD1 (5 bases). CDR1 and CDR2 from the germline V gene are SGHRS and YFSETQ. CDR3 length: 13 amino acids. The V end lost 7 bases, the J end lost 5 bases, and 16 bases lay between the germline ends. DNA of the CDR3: TGCGCCAGCTCCGACAGAGTTCAAGACGAGCAGTACTTC. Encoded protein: CASSDRVQDEQYF.

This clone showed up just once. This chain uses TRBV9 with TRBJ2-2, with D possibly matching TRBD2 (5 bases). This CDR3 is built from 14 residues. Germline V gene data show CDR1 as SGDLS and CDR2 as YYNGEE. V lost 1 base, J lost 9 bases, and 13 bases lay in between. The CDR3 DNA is TGTGCCAGCAGCGTATCCGGGGTCGGTAGGGAGCTGTTTTTT. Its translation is CASSVSGVGRELFF. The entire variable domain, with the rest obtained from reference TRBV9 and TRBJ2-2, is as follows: DSGVTQTPKHLITATGQRVTLRCSPRSGDLSVYWYQQSLDQGLQFLIQYYNGEERAKGNILERFSAQQFPDLHSELNLSSLELGDSALYFCASSVSGVGRELFFGEGSRLTVL.

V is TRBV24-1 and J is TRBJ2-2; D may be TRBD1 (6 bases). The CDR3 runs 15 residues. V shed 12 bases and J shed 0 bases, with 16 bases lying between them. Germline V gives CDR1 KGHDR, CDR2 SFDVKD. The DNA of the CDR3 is TGTGCCCGAAGGTCGGACAGCGCGAACACCGGGGAGCTGTTTTTT. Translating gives CARRSDSANTGELFF.

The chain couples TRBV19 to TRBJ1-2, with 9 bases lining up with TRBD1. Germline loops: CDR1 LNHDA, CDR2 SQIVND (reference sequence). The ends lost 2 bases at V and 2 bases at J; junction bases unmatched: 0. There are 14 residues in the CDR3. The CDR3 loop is CASSITGGNYGYTF. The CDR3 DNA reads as TGTGCCAGTAGTATAACAGGGGGCAACTATGGCTACACCTTC.

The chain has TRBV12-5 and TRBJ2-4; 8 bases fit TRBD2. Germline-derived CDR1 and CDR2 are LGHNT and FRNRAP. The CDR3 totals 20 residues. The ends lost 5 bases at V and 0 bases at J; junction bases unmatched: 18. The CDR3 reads CASGPRGGRLYVIAKNIQYF. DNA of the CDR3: TGTGCTAGTGGTCCTCGCGGGGGGCGACTATATGTAATAGCCAAAAACATTCAGTACTTC.

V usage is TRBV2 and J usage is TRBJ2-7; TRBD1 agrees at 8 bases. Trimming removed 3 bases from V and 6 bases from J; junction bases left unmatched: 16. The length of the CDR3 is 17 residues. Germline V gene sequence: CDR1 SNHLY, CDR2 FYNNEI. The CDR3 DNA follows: TGTGCCAGCAGTGACGGCCCCGCGGACAGGGTTGTATCCGAGCAGTACTTC. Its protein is CASSDGPADRVVSEQYF.

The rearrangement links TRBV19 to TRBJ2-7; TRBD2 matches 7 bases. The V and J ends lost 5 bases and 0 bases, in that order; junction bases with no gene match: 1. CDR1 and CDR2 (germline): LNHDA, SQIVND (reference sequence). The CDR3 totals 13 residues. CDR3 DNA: TGTGCCAGTAGTCTAGCGGCCTCCTACGAGCAGTACTTC. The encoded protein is CASSLAASYEQYF.

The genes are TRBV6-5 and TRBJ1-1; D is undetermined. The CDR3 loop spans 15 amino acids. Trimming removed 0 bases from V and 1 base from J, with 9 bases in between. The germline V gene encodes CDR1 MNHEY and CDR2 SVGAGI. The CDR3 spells CASSYSGGGNTEAFF. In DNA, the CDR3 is TGTGCCAGCAGTTACTCCGGCGGAGGGAACACTGAAGCTTTCTTT.

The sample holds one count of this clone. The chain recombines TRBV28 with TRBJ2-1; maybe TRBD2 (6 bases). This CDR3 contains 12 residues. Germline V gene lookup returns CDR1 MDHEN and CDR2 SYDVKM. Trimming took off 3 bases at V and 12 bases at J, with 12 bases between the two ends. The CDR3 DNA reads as TGTGCCAGCAGTTTGCAAACCGGGGGGCAGTTCTTC. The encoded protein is CASSLQTGGQFF. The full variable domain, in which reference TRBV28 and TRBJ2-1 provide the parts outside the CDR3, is DVKVTQSSRYLVKRTGEKVFLECVQDMDHENMFWYRQDPGLGLRLIYFSYDVKMKEKGDIPEGYSVSREKKERFSLILESASTNQTSMYLCASSLQTGGQFFGPGTRLTVL.

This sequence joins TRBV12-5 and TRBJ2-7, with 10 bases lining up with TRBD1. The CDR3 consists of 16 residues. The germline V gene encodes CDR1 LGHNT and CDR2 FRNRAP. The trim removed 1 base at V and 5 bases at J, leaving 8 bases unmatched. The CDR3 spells CASGLATGTGVHEQYF. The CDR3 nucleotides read TGTGCTAGTGGTTTGGCCACCGGGACAGGGGTCCACGAGCAGTACTTC. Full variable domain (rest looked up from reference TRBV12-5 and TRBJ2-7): DARVTQTPRHKVTEMGQEVTMRCQPILGHNTVFWYRQTMMQGLELLAYFRNRAPLDDSGMPKDRFSAEMPDATLATLKIQPSEPRDSAVYFCASGLATGTGVHEQYFGPGTRLTVT.

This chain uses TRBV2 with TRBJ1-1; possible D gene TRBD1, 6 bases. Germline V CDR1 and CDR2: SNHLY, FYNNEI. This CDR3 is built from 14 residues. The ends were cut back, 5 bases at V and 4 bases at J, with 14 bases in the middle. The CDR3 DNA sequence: TGTGCCAGCAGTCGCGAGGGGGTGAGCACTGAAGCTTTCTTT. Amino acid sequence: CASSREGVSTEAFF.

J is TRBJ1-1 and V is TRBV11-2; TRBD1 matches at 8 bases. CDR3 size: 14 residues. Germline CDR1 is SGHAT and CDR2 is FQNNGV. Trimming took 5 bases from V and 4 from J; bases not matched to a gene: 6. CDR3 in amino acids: CASSLDRVGTEAFF. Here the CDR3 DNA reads TGTGCCAGCAGCCTGGACAGGGTGGGCACTGAAGCTTTCTTT.

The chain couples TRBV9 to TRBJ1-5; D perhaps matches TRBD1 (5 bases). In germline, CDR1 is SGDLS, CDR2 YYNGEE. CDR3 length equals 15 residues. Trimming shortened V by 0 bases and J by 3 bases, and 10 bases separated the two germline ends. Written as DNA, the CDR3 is TGTGCCAGCAGCGTAGAAGGAGGGGCCAATCAGCCCCAGCATTTT. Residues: CASSVEGGANQPQHF.

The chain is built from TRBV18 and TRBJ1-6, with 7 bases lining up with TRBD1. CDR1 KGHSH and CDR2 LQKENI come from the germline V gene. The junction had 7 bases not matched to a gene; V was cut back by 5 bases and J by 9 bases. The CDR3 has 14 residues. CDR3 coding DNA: TGTGCCAGCTCAGAAGGACAGGAAATTTCACCCCTCCACTTT. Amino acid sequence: CASSEGQEISPLHF.

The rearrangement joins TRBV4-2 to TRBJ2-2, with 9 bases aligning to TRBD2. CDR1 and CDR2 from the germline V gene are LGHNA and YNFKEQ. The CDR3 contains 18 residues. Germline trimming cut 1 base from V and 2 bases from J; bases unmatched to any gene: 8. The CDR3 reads CASSQANSGRVNTGELFF. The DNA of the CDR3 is TGTGCCAGCAGCCAAGCAAATAGCGGGAGAGTCAACACCGGGGAGCTGTTTTTT.

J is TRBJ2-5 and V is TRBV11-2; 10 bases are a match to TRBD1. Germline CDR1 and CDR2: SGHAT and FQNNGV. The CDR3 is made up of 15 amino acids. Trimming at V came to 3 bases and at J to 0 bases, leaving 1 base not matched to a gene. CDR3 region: CASSFGTGDQETQYF. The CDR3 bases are TGTGCCAGCAGCTTCGGGACAGGGGACCAAGAGACCCAGTACTTC.

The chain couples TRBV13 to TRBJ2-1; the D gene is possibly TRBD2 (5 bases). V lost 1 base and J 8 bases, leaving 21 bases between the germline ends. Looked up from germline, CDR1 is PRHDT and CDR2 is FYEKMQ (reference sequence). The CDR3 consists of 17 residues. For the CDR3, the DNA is TGTGCCAGCAGCTTAGCAGGAAGAGAACTTCTAGCCCATGAGCAGTTCTTC. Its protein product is CASSLAGRELLAHEQFF.

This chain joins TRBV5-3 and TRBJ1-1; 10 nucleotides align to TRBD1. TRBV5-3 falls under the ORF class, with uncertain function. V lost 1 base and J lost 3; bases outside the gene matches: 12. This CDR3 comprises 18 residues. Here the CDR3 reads CARSLLDERQGAYTEAFF. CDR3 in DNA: TGTGCCAGAAGCTTGCTTGACGAACGACAGGGGGCATACACTGAAGCTTTCTTT.

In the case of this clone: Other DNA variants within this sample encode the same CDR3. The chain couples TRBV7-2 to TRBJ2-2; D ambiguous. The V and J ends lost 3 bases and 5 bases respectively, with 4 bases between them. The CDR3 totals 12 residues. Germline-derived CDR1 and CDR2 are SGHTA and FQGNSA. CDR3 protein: CASSLYTGELFF. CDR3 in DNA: TGTGCCAGCAGCTTGTATACCGGGGAGCTGTTTTTT.

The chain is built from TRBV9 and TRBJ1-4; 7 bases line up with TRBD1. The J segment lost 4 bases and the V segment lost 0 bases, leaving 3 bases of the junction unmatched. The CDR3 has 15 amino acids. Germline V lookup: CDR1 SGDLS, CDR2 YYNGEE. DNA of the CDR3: TGTGCCAGCAGCGTAGGGGGGGACAGTAATGAAAAACTGTTTTTT. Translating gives CASSVGGDSNEKLFF. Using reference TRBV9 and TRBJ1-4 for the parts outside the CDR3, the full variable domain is DSGVTQTPKHLITATGQRVTLRCSPRSGDLSVYWYQQSLDQGLQFLIQYYNGEERAKGNILERFSAQQFPDLHSELNLSSLELGDSALYFCASSVGGDSNEKLFFGSGTQLSVL.

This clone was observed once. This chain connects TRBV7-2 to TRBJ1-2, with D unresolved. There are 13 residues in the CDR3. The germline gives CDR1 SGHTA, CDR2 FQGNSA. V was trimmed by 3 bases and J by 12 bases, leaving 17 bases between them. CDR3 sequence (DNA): TGTGCCAGCAGCTTCGATCGGCAGGATCGGAACACCTTC. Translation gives CASSFDRQDRNTF. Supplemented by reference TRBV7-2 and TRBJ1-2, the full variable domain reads GAGVSQSPSNKVTEKGKDVELRCDPISGHTALYWYRQSLGQGLEFLIYFQGNSAPDKSGLPSDRFSAERTGGSVSTLTIQRTQQEDSAVYLCASSFDRQDRNTFGSGTRLTVV.